The 17 T cell receptor beta chains reported below all come from one sample, sequenced in a study of blood T cells in healthy people across ages. For the second PCR, which ran for roughly 6 to 11 cycles, a sample-barcoded 5' primer and a J-beta primer mix were used. TCRdb used MiXCR to reprocess the 5' RACE reads, holding one entry per CDR3 protein. The data hold approximately 790,000 distinct CDR3 sequences, with about 62% observed a single time. Sequencing used blood. These receptors were taken from a man aged 30-40 years in good health.

This clonotype was detected a few times. This chain connects TRBV9 to TRBJ2-7; D could derive from TRBD1 or TRBD2 (5 bases each). Trimming removed 4 bases at V and 3 bases at J, with 17 bases between. Germline V gene sequence: CDR1 SGDLS, CDR2 YYNGEE. This CDR3 is 15 amino acids long. The DNA for the CDR3 is TGTGCCAGCAGCCCAGAGAGGGGTAGGGGCTACGAGCAGTACTTC. This translates into CASSPERGRGYEQYF.

The J gene is TRBJ1-1, the V gene TRBV12-3 or TRBV12-4; D unclear. The CDR3 has 16 amino acids. V shed 8 bases and J shed 5 bases, with 24 bases lying between them. This CDR3 reads CASSKSVGNRVTEAFF. The CDR3 DNA reads as TGTGCCAGCTCTAAATCAGTGGGTAATAGGGTAACTGAAGCTTTCTTT.

A few counts support this clonotype. The rearrangement links TRBV7-9 to TRBJ2-5; perhaps TRBD1 as D (6 bases). Germline V gene sequence: CDR1 SEHNR, CDR2 FQNEAQ (reference sequence). Trimming pared 2 bases from V and 3 bases from J, leaving 16 bases between. This CDR3 is 16 amino acids long. The CDR3 nucleotides read TGTGCCAGCAGCTTAATAACAGGGATAGACGAAGAGACCCAGTACTTC. Amino acid sequence: CASSLITGIDEETQYF.

This clonotype was detected a few times. The chain couples TRBV7-8 to TRBJ1-6; 7 positions match TRBD1. The CDR3 consists of 15 residues. With 4 bases clipped from V and 5 bases from J, the junction kept 5 bases outside the gene matches. CDR1 is SGHVS and CDR2 is FQNEAQ in the germline V gene. The CDR3 spells CASSSQGWHNSPLHF. Here the CDR3 DNA reads TGTGCCAGCAGCTCACAGGGGTGGCATAATTCACCCCTCCACTTT. Variable domain in full (rest from reference TRBV7-8 and TRBJ1-6): GAGVSQSPRYKVAKRGQDVALRCDPISGHVSLFWYQQALGQGPEFLTYFQNEAQLDKSGLPSDRFFAERPEGSVSTLKIQRTQQEDSAVYLCASSSQGWHNSPLHFGNGTRLTVT.

V gene TRBV9 combines with J gene TRBJ1-5; perhaps TRBD1 as D (5 bases). Germline CDR1 and CDR2: SGDLS and YYNGEE. This CDR3 is 13 amino acids long. V lost 0 bases to trimming and J lost 7 bases, with 8 bases between them. The CDR3 sequence: CASSVAGGQPQHF. CDR3 coding DNA: TGTGCCAGCAGCGTAGCTGGGGGACAGCCCCAGCATTTT.

V is TRBV7-9 and J is TRBJ2-4; D is unclear. With 8 bases removed from V and 7 bases from J, the gap between germline ends came to 12 bases. Looked up from germline, CDR1 is SEHNR and CDR2 is FQNEAQ (reference sequence). This CDR3 is 12 amino acids long. The CDR3 protein is CASSNKGNIQYF. In DNA form, the CDR3 reads TGTGCCAGCTCCAACAAGGGTAACATTCAGTACTTC. Filled out from reference TRBV7-9 and TRBJ2-4, the complete variable domain reads DTGVSQNPRHKITKRGQNVTFRCDPISEHNRLYWYRQTLGQGPEFLTYFQNEAQLEKSRLLSDRFSAERPKGSFSTLEIQRTEQGDSAMYLCASSNKGNIQYFGAGTRLSVL.

The chain carries TRBV7-6 and TRBJ2-1; D may be TRBD1 or TRBD2 (7 bases each). The CDR3 runs 13 residues. The germline V and J ends were trimmed by 11 bases and 9 bases, with 20 bases remaining between them. Germline-derived CDR1 and CDR2 are SGHVS and FNYEAQ. This CDR3 reads CAARGGAGGEQFF. In DNA form, the CDR3 reads TGTGCCGCCAGGGGGGGGGCCGGTGGTGAGCAGTTCTTC.

CDR3 sequence: CASSYWGSQYF. The CDR3 DNA sequence: TGTGCCAGCAGTTACTGGGGTTCCCAGTACTTC. This chain links TRBV6-8 with TRBJ2-7, with unresolved D. The V gene lost 1 base and the J gene lost 10 bases, with 8 bases spanning the gap. CDR3 length: 11 residues. Looked up from germline, CDR1 is MNHGY and CDR2 is SAAAGT.

The CDR3 DNA is TGTGCCAGCAACCGGGACACGGCGGACTCCTACGAGCAGTACTTC. Translated, it gives CASNRDTADSYEQYF. This chain connects TRBV6-1 to TRBJ2-7; tentative D call: TRBD1 (6 bases). Trimming cost V 7 bases and J 0 bases, with 16 bases left between them. Per the germline V gene, CDR1 is MNHNS and CDR2 is SASEGT. The CDR3 contains 15 residues.

The chain has TRBV7-9 and TRBJ1-4; no firm D call. The germline V and J ends were trimmed by 2 bases and 1 base, with 11 bases remaining between them. The germline CDR1 and CDR2 sequences are SEHNR and FQNEAQ (reference sequence). There are 16 residues in the CDR3. CDR3 DNA sequence: TGTGCCAGCAGCTTATGGGGTGGGAGAACTAATGAAAAACTGTTTTTT. This sequence encodes CASSLWGGRTNEKLFF.

This clonotype has only one observation. The V call is TRBV6-5, the J call TRBJ2-5; 8 nucleotides align to TRBD1. This CDR3 has 15 amino acids. V shed 6 bases, J shed 5 bases, and the junction held 11 bases outside the gene matches. Per germline, CDR1 MNHEY and CDR2 SVGAGI. CDR3 DNA: TGTGCCAGCAGCCTCGGGACAGGAGCTTGGGAGACCCAGTACTTC. It codes for CASSLGTGAWETQYF.

The chain employs TRBV20-1 and TRBJ1-1; 8 nucleotides line up with TRBD1. The CDR3 loop spans 12 amino acids. Looked up from germline, CDR1 is DFQATT and CDR2 is SNEGSKA (reference sequence). V gave up 6 bases and J gave up 10 bases; unmatched junction bases: 10. In nucleotides, the CDR3 is TGCAGTGCCGAGACAGGGGACTTCAGAGCTTTCTTT. Residues: CSAETGDFRAFF.

The CDR3 DNA is TGTGCCAGCAGGTACGGAACGGGGGAGCAGTTCTTC. Translating it yields CASRYGTGEQFF. V usage is TRBV28 and J usage is TRBJ2-1; the D gene is possibly TRBD2 (5 bases). V lost 6 bases and J 10 bases, leaving 13 bases between the germline ends. Looked up from germline, CDR1 is MDHEN and CDR2 is SYDVKM. CDR3 length equals 12 residues.

The chain employs TRBV19 and TRBJ1-6; TRBD1 aligns across 8 bases. The CDR3 runs to 12 residues. Germline V gene sequence: CDR1 LNHDA, CDR2 SQIVND (reference sequence). J was trimmed by 7 bases and V by 8 bases; bases with no gene match: 1. The chain's CDR3 is CASWDRNSPLHF. The CDR3 DNA follows: TGTGCCAGTTGGGACAGGAATTCACCCCTCCACTTT.

CDR3 bases: TGCAGTGCTAGGTCGGGGTTCGATAATTCACCCCTCCACTTT. It codes for CSARSGFDNSPLHF. The V gene is TRBV20-1, the J gene TRBJ1-6, with D unresolved. V lost 3 bases to trimming and J lost 5 bases, with 11 bases between them. CDR1 is DFQATT and CDR2 is SNEGSKA in the germline V gene (reference sequence). The CDR3 is 14 amino acids.

V is TRBV12-3 or TRBV12-4 and J is TRBJ1-4; possible D gene TRBD1, 6 bases. V was cut by 2 bases and J by 3 bases, with 13 bases left in between. The CDR3 runs 16 residues. The CDR3 sequence: CASSLRRGRANEKLFF. For the CDR3, the DNA is TGTGCCAGCAGTTTACGCAGGGGAAGAGCTAATGAAAAACTGTTTTTT.

This chain connects TRBV7-6 to TRBJ1-2; TRBD1 aligns across 7 bases. CDR1 is SGHVS, CDR2 FNYEAQ, per germline. The V gene end was trimmed by 5 bases and the J gene end by 5 bases; junction bases not matched to a gene: 11. This CDR3 contains 15 residues. The CDR3, as DNA: TGTGCCAGCAGCCCAACGGGCAAGGGGGCTTATGGCTACACCTTC. It translates to CASSPTGKGAYGYTF.